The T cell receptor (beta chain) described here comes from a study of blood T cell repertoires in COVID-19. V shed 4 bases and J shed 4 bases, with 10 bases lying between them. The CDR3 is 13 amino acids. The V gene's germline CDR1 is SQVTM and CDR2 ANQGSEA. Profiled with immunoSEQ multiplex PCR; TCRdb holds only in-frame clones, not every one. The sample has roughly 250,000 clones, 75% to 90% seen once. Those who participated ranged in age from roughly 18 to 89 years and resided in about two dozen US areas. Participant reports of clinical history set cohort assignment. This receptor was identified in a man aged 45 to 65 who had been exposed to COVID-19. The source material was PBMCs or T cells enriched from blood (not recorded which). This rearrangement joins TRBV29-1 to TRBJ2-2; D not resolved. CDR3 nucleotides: TGCAGCGTTGCTGGCAGGTTCACCGGGGAGCTGTTTTTT. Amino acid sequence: CSVAGRFTGELFF.